The next 15 T cell receptor beta chains were all read from a single sample in a study of CD8+CD57+ T cells in acquired aplastic anemia. Genomic DNA was employed as the template in profiling TCR beta VDJ and CDR3. Via MiXCR, TCRdb re-called the reads, giving one row per CDR3 protein. The sample carries more than 100,000 distinct CDR3 sequences, more than 35% recorded once. Specimen: sorted CD4+, CD8+, or CD8+CD57+ T cells (not recorded which) from PBMCs. The receptor set was obtained from a human donor in good health, serving as a control.

Worth noting for this clonotype: One end of the junction is discordant with germline, which a read error may explain. The chain is built from TRBV18 and TRBJ1-1; no reliable D call. Germline assignment: CDR1 KGHSH and CDR2 LQKENI. This CDR3 has 13 amino acids. This CDR3 is CTSSPPANTEAFF. CDR3 DNA: TGTACCAGCTCACCACCCGCGAACACTGAAGCTTTCTTT.

This CDR3 reads CASSLGAGSGGYTF. In DNA form, the CDR3 reads TGTGCCAGCAGCTTGGGGGCGGGTTCTGGAGGCTACACCTTC. The chain couples TRBV25-1 to TRBJ1-2, with D possibly matching TRBD1 (6 bases). The CDR3 has 14 amino acids. Trimming removed 6 bases from V and 8 bases from J, with 19 bases in between. Germline CDR1 is MGHDK and CDR2 is SYGVNS.

The chain joins TRBV10-3 to TRBJ2-7, with 15 bases aligning to TRBD2. The CDR3 loop spans 18 amino acids. V trimming: 6 bases; J trimming: 0 bases; junction bases outside the gene matches: 9. Germline CDR1 reads ENHRY; CDR2 reads SYGVKD. The CDR3 bases are TGTGCCATCAGGCCCGGGACTAGCGGGGGGCCGAGCTCCTACGAGCAGTACTTC. Amino acids: CAIRPGTSGGPSSYEQYF.

This clonotype was observed at least ten times. This chain uses TRBV20-1 with TRBJ1-2; 8 bases are a match to TRBD1. Germline V gene data show CDR1 as DFQATT and CDR2 as SNEGSKA (reference sequence). The length of the CDR3 is 14 residues. V shed 2 bases, J shed 5 bases, and the junction held 7 bases outside the gene matches. DNA for the CDR3: TGCAGTGCTAGACAGGGGGCTAATTTATATGGCTACACCTTC. Translated: CSARQGANLYGYTF.

The chain's CDR3 is CASSEADILNTEAFF. CDR3 nucleotides: TGCGCCAGCAGCGAAGCGGACATATTGAACACTGAAGCTTTCTTT. The chain recombines TRBV5-1 with TRBJ1-1; maybe TRBD1 (5 bases). The germline V gene has CDR1 SGHRS and CDR2 YFSETQ. The CDR3 length is 15 residues. V lost 4 bases and J 0 bases, leaving 13 bases between the germline ends.

This clonotype appeared many times. The chain is built from TRBV19 and TRBJ2-1, with 8 bases matching TRBD2. The trim removed 5 bases at V and 4 bases at J, leaving 7 bases unmatched. CDR1 LNHDA and CDR2 SQIVND come from the germline V gene (reference sequence). This CDR3 region has 15 residues. This CDR3 reads CASSSIAGRYNEQFF. The CDR3 coding sequence is TGTGCCAGTAGTTCTATAGCGGGGCGATACAATGAGCAGTTCTTC.

There are many counts of this clonotype. The chain has TRBV9 and TRBJ2-3; possibly TRBD2 for D (7 bases). This CDR3 comprises 17 residues. V lost 4 bases and J 5 bases, leaving 23 bases between the germline ends. CDR1 SGDLS and CDR2 YYNGEE come from the germline V gene. CDR3 in amino acids: CASSLTRGAEVGDTQYF. The CDR3 DNA sequence: TGTGCCAGCAGCCTCACCCGGGGGGCCGAGGTAGGAGATACGCAGTATTTT.

This clonotype was found many times. This chain joins TRBV12-3 or TRBV12-4 and TRBJ1-1; TRBD1 matches at 7 bases. The CDR3 covers 14 residues. V lost 5 bases, J lost 5 bases, and 8 bases stayed unmatched. The CDR3 sequence is CASSHLSRGTEAFF. CDR3 nucleotides: TGTGCCAGCAGTCACCTCTCCAGGGGGACTGAAGCTTTCTTT.

Note on this clonotype: At one end, the junction sequence differs from germline, possibly due to a read error. The CDR3 loop reads CATSDTSSGNTICF. CDR3 coding DNA: TGTGCCACCAGTGACACGAGCTCTGGGAACACCATATGTTTT. The chain couples TRBV24-1 to TRBJ1-3; no clear D. CDR1 is KGHDR and CDR2 is SFDVKD in the germline V gene. The CDR3 sequence is 14 residues long.

V gene TRBV7-3 combines with J gene TRBJ1-2, with TRBD1 as a possible D gene (5 bases). Trimming removed 5 bases from V and 5 bases from J, with 21 bases in between. Germline CDR1 SGHTA, CDR2 FQGTGA. The CDR3 loop spans 16 amino acids. CDR3 sequence reads: CASSAIPGTHRYGYTF. The CDR3 DNA reads TGTGCCAGCAGCGCCATCCCCGGGACGCATCGATATGGCTACACCTTC.

This chain connects TRBV10-3 to TRBJ2-7; 9 bases match TRBD1. V was pared by 4 bases and J by 9 bases, with 7 bases of the junction left unmatched. CDR3 length: 13 residues. Germline V gene data show CDR1 as ENHRY and CDR2 as SYGVKD. CDR3 nucleotide sequence: TGTGCCATCAGTGCCCCGGGACAGGGTGGGCAGTACTTC. It encodes CAISAPGQGGQYF.

The rearrangement joins TRBV10-3 to TRBJ2-5, with 7 bases matching TRBD1. The germline CDR1 and CDR2 sequences are ENHRY and SYGVKD. This CDR3 is built from 12 residues. Unmatched junction bases numbered 8, after V lost 11 bases and J lost 5 bases. The CDR3 loop reads CASGQDGETQYF. CDR3 nucleotide sequence: TGTGCCTCAGGACAGGACGGCGAGACCCAGTACTTC.

This clonotype was seen at least ten times. The rearrangement joins TRBV20-1 to TRBJ2-5, with a weak D call TRBD1 (5 bases). Germline CDR1 reads DFQATT; CDR2 reads SNEGSKA (reference sequence). V lost 3 bases, J lost 5 bases, and 13 bases lay in between. The CDR3 totals 13 residues. The CDR3 reads CSARALGAETQYF. In nucleotides, the CDR3 is TGCAGTGCTAGGGCCTTAGGGGCGGAGACCCAGTACTTC.

A remark on this clonotype: An end of the junction does not agree with germline; a read error may underlie this. This rearrangement joins TRBV12-3 or TRBV12-4 to TRBJ2-1; weak D call: TRBD2 (5 bases). The CDR3 sequence is 11 residues long. Written as DNA, the CDR3 is TGTGCCAGCTCCCTGGAAAGGGAGCAGCTCTTC. Protein: CASSLEREQLF.

The sample holds many counts of this clonotype. In DNA form, the CDR3 reads TGTGCCACCGGGGCAGCGCGGGCTGAGCAGTTCTTC. Its protein is CATGAARAEQFF. The chain is built from TRBV2 and TRBJ2-1, with D possibly called TRBD1 or TRBD2 (5 bases each). Between the trimmed V and J ends, which lost 10 bases and 9 bases, there was a span of 16 bases. The CDR3 runs 12 residues. The germline CDR1 and CDR2 sequences are SNHLY and FYNNEI.